What follows is one TCR beta chain and its context. Its antigen is unknown. The sample originates from a study of radiation and T cells in renal cell carcinoma. Study-level findings and limits: In blood, top tumor clones expanded by 2 weeks, shrinking by 4. Pretreatment tumor biopsies were lacking, so baseline clonotypes are unknown.

V was clipped by 3 bases and J by 3 bases, with 14 bases between them. The germline V gene encodes CDR1 SEHNR and CDR2 FQNEAQ (reference sequence). The CDR3 spans 15 residues. Noted time point: blood 2 weeks post-SBRT. Treatment meaning: 15 Gy SBRT to primary tumor, nephrectomy 4 weeks later. Libraries were prepared by immunoSEQ multiplex PCR; TCRdb keeps only in-frame clonotypes and omits some of them. The data contain roughly 60,000 clones, just over 75% of them singletons. This chain connects TRBV7-9 to TRBJ1-2; D is perhaps TRBD1 (6 bases). The origin of this receptor is a man between 60 and 75 years old with renal cell carcinoma. The sequencing used blood, collected from a patient whose treatment included radiotherapy and nephrectomy. DNA for the CDR3: TGTGCCAGCAGCTTCCCAGGGGCCCTAGACTATGGCTACACCTTC. It codes for CASSFPGALDYGYTF.